This TCR beta chain was captured by sequencing in a study of metastatic and nonmetastatic thyroid tumors. About the study: Malignant and benign thyroid patients had repertoires compared in peripheral blood and tumor or nodule tissue.

Per the original data handling: Between-group CDR3 differences, defined by clinicopathological status, yielded a distant-metastasis classifier for papillary thyroid cancer. TCRdb re-clonotyped the PCR reads through MiXCR. The V and J calls shown here were made by TCRdb, not taken from the authors' results. Altogether 53,000 or so clones are present, 20% being singletons, with the ten largest covering 3.5% to 4.5%. The ends were cut back, 0 bases at V and 2 bases at J, with 6 bases in the middle. The germline V gene has CDR1 SGHKS and CDR2 YYEKEE (reference sequence). The CDR3 is 15 residues long. Each patient went into thyroid surgery without having received any treatment. The study's findings and limits: The study reportedly found significantly higher TCR beta diversity in malignant thyroid tumors than benign nodules, in blood and tumor.

In this sample, this clone turned up many times. Its antigen is still unknown. The chain links TRBV5-5 to TRBJ2-6; D is uncertain. The specimen sequenced was blood. The receptor was isolated from a female donor with papillary thyroid cancer or a benign thyroid nodule (not recorded which). Some clones in this sample may be carry-over from other donors' samples. The CDR3 loop reads CASSLEGPGANVLTF. For the CDR3, the DNA is TGTGCCAGCAGCTTGGAAGGCCCTGGGGCCAACGTCCTGACTTTC. Based on the CDR3 plus reference TRBV5-5 and TRBJ2-6, the full variable domain is DAGVTQSPTHLIKTRGQQVTLRCSPISGHKSVSWYQQVLGQGPQFIFQYYEKEERGRGNFPDRFSARQFPNYSSELNVNALLLGDSALYLCASSLEGPGANVLTFGAGSRLTVL.